The present entry profiles one TCR beta chain with its context. These data belong to a study of blood T cell repertoires in COVID-19. Study-level background: From the United States, Italy and Spain came samples of acute and convalescent COVID-19. T cells, B-cell-depleted T cells, or PBMCs provided the cDNA or gDNA that served as material.

In the study's own analysis: The authors estimated nucleated cell counts from reference gene primer amplification. Sequenced by immunoSEQ multiplex PCR; TCRdb stores in-frame clones only, minus some. V, J and clone size were drawn from that table, and D and trimming were deduced from the DNA. The data show 93,000 or so clones, around 84% seen once. V shed 3 bases, J shed 7 bases, and the junction held 7 bases outside the gene matches. CDR1 is SGDLS, CDR2 YYNGEE, per germline. The CDR3 has 15 amino acids. The sequencing sample was made of peripheral blood. This clonotype was obtained from a human donor in a cohort sampled during active COVID-19. The V gene is TRBV9, the J gene TRBJ1-6; TRBD1 matches 7 bases. CDR3 sequence (DNA): TGTGCCAGCAGCGCGACTGGGACAGCCAATTCACCCCTCCACTTT. Translated: CASSATGTANSPLHF.